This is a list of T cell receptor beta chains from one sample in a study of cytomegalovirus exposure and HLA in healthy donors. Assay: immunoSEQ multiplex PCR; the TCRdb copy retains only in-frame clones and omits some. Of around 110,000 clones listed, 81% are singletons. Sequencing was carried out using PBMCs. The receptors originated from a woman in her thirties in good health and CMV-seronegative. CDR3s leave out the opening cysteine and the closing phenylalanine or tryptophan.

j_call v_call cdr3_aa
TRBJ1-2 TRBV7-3 ASSLNRHDYGYT
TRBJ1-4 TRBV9 ASSRGHKSEKLF
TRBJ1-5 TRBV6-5 ASSPLGVNQPQH
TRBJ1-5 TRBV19 ASSISGTVNQPQH
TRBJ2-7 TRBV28 ASSFGTDIYEQY
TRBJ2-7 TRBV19 ASSIFEARHGEQY
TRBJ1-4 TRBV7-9 ASSLEAGANEKLF
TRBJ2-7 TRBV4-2 ASSQDGTSGSYEQY
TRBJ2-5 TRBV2 ASSGQYQETQY
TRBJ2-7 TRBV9 ASSIAGGSYEQY
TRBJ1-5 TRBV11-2 ASSLTAYNQPQH
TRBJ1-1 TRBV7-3 ASSGGVNTEAF
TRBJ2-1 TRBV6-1 ASSGDSHNEQF
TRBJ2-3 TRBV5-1 ASSKGQGSTDTQY
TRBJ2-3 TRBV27 AGVGVGTGGTDTQY
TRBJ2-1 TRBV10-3 AISDGTSGRAYEQF
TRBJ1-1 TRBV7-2 ASSFLSTEAF
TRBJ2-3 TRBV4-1 ASSPGMASTDTQY
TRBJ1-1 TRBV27 ASSYQGDLTEAF
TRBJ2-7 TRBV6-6 ASSWRQGASYEQY
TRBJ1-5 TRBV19 ASSLTGGNQPQH
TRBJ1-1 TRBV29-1 SVEDQWAGANTEAF
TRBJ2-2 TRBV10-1 ASSETANTGELF
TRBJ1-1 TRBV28 ASRSNTEAF
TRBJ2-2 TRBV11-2 ASSLAGQGAGTGELF
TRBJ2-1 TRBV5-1 ASSTTSGSNEQF
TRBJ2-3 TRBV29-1 SVSPGGGADTQY